These 17 T cell receptor beta chains were all obtained from the same sample, sequenced in a study of cytomegalovirus exposure and HLA in healthy donors. Profiled with immunoSEQ multiplex PCR; TCRdb holds only in-frame clones, not every one. This table holds some 250,000 clones, around 85% found once. Sequencing was done on a sample of PBMCs. These TCRs come from a woman in her twenties or thirties in good health and CMV-seropositive.

The chain couples TRBV7-2 to TRBJ1-1; TRBD1 matches at 7 bases. CDR1 is SGHTA and CDR2 is FQGNSA in the germline V gene. This CDR3 has 13 amino acids. J lost 8 bases, V lost 3 bases, and 6 bases had no gene match. The CDR3 nucleotides are TGTGCCAGCAGCTTGGGTCAGGGACAGGAAGCTTTCTTT. The encoded protein is CASSLGQGQEAFF.

This chain connects TRBV19 to TRBJ1-5; maybe TRBD1 (5 bases). The CDR3 runs 14 residues. V was shortened by 2 bases and J by 4 bases, with 9 bases between the two germline ends. Per the germline V gene, CDR1 is LNHDA and CDR2 is SQIVND (reference sequence). The chain's CDR3 is CASSIFGANQPQHF. CDR3 bases: TGTGCCAGTAGTATATTTGGGGCGAATCAGCCCCAGCATTTT.

The V and J genes are TRBV7-8 and TRBJ2-5, with a possible D match to TRBD1 (6 bases). Germline CDR1 is SGHVS and CDR2 is FQNEAQ. The CDR3 covers 16 residues. V was trimmed by 1 base and J by 1 base, leaving 13 bases between them. The CDR3 coding sequence is TGTGCCAGCAGCTTAGGGAAAACAGGGTCCCAAGAGACCCAGTACTTC. Residues: CASSLGKTGSQETQYF.

V is TRBV11-2 and J is TRBJ2-7; TRBD2 matches at 8 bases. The CDR3 runs 17 residues. Germline assignment: CDR1 SGHAT and CDR2 FQNNGV. V lost 0 bases to trimming and J lost 7 bases; unmatched junction nucleotides: 14. CDR3 sequence: CASSLDQVAAGDWEQYF. In DNA form, the CDR3 reads TGTGCCAGCAGCTTAGATCAAGTTGCAGCGGGAGATTGGGAGCAGTACTTC. The variable domain in full, with the rest retrieved from reference TRBV11-2 and TRBJ2-7, is EAGVAQSPRYKIIEKRQSVAFWCNPISGHATLYWYQQILGQGPKLLIQFQNNGVVDDSQLPKDRFSAERLKGVDSTLKIQPAKLEDSAVYLCASSLDQVAAGDWEQYFGPGTRLTVT.

J is TRBJ2-1 and V is TRBV30; D unresolved. CDR3 size: 15 residues. Trimming cost V 2 bases and J 5 bases, with 16 bases left between them. Germline values: CDR1 GTSNPN, CDR2 SVGIG (reference sequence). The CDR3 loop is CAWSPLEYMDNEQFF. The CDR3 coding sequence is TGTGCCTGGAGTCCTCTAGAGTATATGGACAATGAGCAGTTCTTC.

The gene calls are TRBV11-2 and TRBJ2-5, with 9 positions matching TRBD1. The germline V gene has CDR1 SGHAT and CDR2 FQNNGV. With V trimmed by 0 bases and J by 5 bases, 16 bases remained unmatched. The CDR3 is 19 residues long. The CDR3 is CASSLDSPTGGIFKETQYF. CDR3 bases: TGTGCCAGCAGCTTAGATTCCCCCACAGGGGGCATTTTCAAGGAGACCCAGTACTTC.

This rearrangement joins TRBV6-5 to TRBJ2-7, with 11 bases fitting TRBD1. Looked up from germline, CDR1 is MNHEY and CDR2 is SVGAGI. The ends lost 0 bases at V and 5 bases at J; junction bases unmatched: 6. The CDR3 runs to 16 residues. CDR3: CASSYSTLDRGHEQYF. CDR3 nucleotide sequence: TGTGCCAGCAGTTACTCGACCCTGGACAGGGGGCACGAGCAGTACTTC.

The chain uses TRBV25-1 and TRBJ1-2; D uncertain. Germline CDR1 and CDR2: MGHDK and SYGVNS. V was trimmed by 1 base and J by 5 bases, leaving 11 bases between them. This CDR3 has 14 residues. This CDR3 is CASSEFFPQYGYTF. The DNA for the CDR3 is TGTGCCAGCAGTGAATTTTTTCCCCAGTATGGCTACACCTTC.

V is TRBV2 and J is TRBJ2-5, with no clear D. The germline V and J ends were trimmed by 6 bases and 7 bases, with 12 bases remaining between them. There are 12 residues in the CDR3. Per germline, CDR1 SNHLY and CDR2 FYNNEI. This chain's CDR3 is CASSPERWTQYF. The CDR3 region has the DNA TGTGCCAGCAGCCCTGAGAGGTGGACCCAGTACTTC.

The CDR3 loop is CASSLISGGTDTQYF. CDR3 coding DNA: TGCGCCAGCAGCTTGATCTCCGGGGGAACAGATACGCAGTATTTT. The genes are TRBV5-1 and TRBJ2-3; TRBD2 is a possible D gene (6 bases). Trimming took off 1 base at V and 3 bases at J, with 12 bases between the two ends. The CDR3 consists of 15 residues. Per the germline V gene, CDR1 is SGHRS and CDR2 is YFSETQ.

This rearrangement joins TRBV5-1 to TRBJ1-3; D gene unclear. Trimming left V 0 bases short and J 4 bases short, with 11 bases between. The germline CDR1 and CDR2 sequences are SGHRS and YFSETQ. The CDR3 is 15 amino acids. As DNA, the CDR3 is TGCGCCAGCAGCTTGGATCTGGCGGCGGGAAACACCATATATTTT. It codes for CASSLDLAAGNTIYF.

V gene TRBV5-1 combines with J gene TRBJ2-7; the match to TRBD2 covers 9 bases. CDR3 length: 14 residues. V was clipped by 4 bases and J by 0 bases; unmatched bases: 2. Germline V gene sequence: CDR1 SGHRS, CDR2 YFSETQ. This CDR3 is CASSTTSGSYEQYF. In DNA, the CDR3 is TGCGCCAGCAGCACGACTAGCGGCTCCTACGAGCAGTACTTC.

On this clone: This same CDR3 is encoded by further DNA sequences in the sample. V and J are TRBV5-1 and TRBJ2-2; 11 bases line up with TRBD2. The CDR3 totals 16 residues. V was pared by 4 bases and J by 1 base, with 3 bases of the junction left unmatched. Germline V CDR1 and CDR2: SGHRS, YFSETQ. CDR3 sequence: CASSLGTSGNTGELFF. CDR3 coding DNA: TGCGCCAGCAGCCTCGGGACTAGCGGGAACACCGGGGAGCTGTTTTTT.

This chain connects TRBV9 to TRBJ1-1; TRBD1 agrees at 7 bases. V dropped 5 bases and J dropped 3; count of bases not matched to a gene: 1. CDR1 SGDLS and CDR2 YYNGEE come from the germline V gene. The CDR3 totals 12 residues. Here the CDR3 reads CASSTGDTEAFF. The CDR3 DNA reads TGTGCCAGCAGTACAGGGGACACTGAAGCTTTCTTT. The whole variable domain, filled in from reference TRBV9 and TRBJ1-1, reads DSGVTQTPKHLITATGQRVTLRCSPRSGDLSVYWYQQSLDQGLQFLIQYYNGEERAKGNILERFSAQQFPDLHSELNLSSLELGDSALYFCASSTGDTEAFFGQGTRLTVV.

The chain carries TRBV5-5 and TRBJ1-2; 7 bases are a match to TRBD1. CDR3 length: 15 residues. Trimming cost V 4 bases and J 2 bases; bases outside gene matches: 8. The germline V gene has CDR1 SGHKS and CDR2 YYEKEE (reference sequence). The CDR3 here is CASSKFDRVNYGYTF. The CDR3 DNA is TGTGCCAGCAGCAAGTTCGACAGGGTCAACTATGGCTACACCTTC.

This clone was seen a single time. The chain combines TRBV28 with TRBJ2-7; weak D call: TRBD2 (6 bases). The CDR3 has 15 amino acids. V lost 6 bases and J 7 bases, leaving 22 bases between the germline ends. CDR1 is MDHEN, CDR2 SYDVKM, per germline. CDR3 loop: CASSVPGTPIREQYF. For the CDR3, the DNA is TGTGCCAGCAGCGTACCCGGGACTCCTATTAGAGAGCAGTACTTC.

The gene calls are TRBV28 and TRBJ2-1; 9 nucleotides line up with TRBD1. Trimming took 6 bases from V and 3 from J; bases not matched to a gene: 9. CDR3 length equals 16 residues. The germline CDR1 and CDR2 sequences are MDHEN and SYDVKM. The CDR3 DNA reads TGTGCCAGCAGCCCATCCCGGGACAGGGTCTACAATGAGCAGTTCTTC. It encodes CASSPSRDRVYNEQFF. Variable domain in full (rest from reference TRBV28 and TRBJ2-1): DVKVTQSSRYLVKRTGEKVFLECVQDMDHENMFWYRQDPGLGLRLIYFSYDVKMKEKGDIPEGYSVSREKKERFSLILESASTNQTSMYLCASSPSRDRVYNEQFFGPGTRLTVL.